The sequence of this T cell receptor (beta chain) was determined in a study of blood T cell repertoires in COVID-19. Researchers sorted participants into cohorts using their self-reported clinical history. This CDR3 has 17 residues. V was shortened by 4 bases and J by 5 bases, with 22 bases between the two germline ends. CDR1 and CDR2 (germline): SGHKS, YYEKEE (reference sequence). Method: immunoSEQ multiplex PCR; TCRdb's copy keeps in-frame clones and lacks some. The sample holds 140,000 to 150,000 clones, roughly 75% seen once. The material sequenced was PBMCs or T cells enriched from blood (not recorded which). This sequence joins TRBV5-5 and TRBJ1-5; a weak D match, TRBD1 (6 bases). The sequence came from a woman in her forties or fifties who had recovered from COVID-19. The DNA for the CDR3 is TGTGCCAGCAGCCGACTTGCCAGGGGCCACGGCGATCAGCCCCAGCATTTT. The encoded protein is CASSRLARGHGDQPQHF.